The source of this T cell receptor beta chain is a study of blood T cell repertoires in COVID-19. In the study overall: Donors in the United States, Italy and Spain gave samples during acute or convalescent COVID-19. PBMCs, B-cell-depleted T cells, or T cells were the source of the cDNA or gDNA that made up the material.

V was trimmed by 2 bases and J by 5 bases, leaving 7 bases between them. CDR3 size: 13 residues. Germline CDR1 is KGHSH and CDR2 is LQKENI. Original data processing: How many nucleated cells were present was estimated from reference gene primer amplification. Sequenced by immunoSEQ multiplex PCR; TCRdb stores in-frame clones only, minus some. That table gives V, J and clone size, and the DNA gave D and trimming. The sample has fewer than 110,000 clones, approximately 84% seen once; the top ten hold 13%. This clonotype originated in a human donor in a cohort sampled during active or convalescent COVID-19. The chain employs TRBV18 and TRBJ1-5; D is unresolved. Sequences were obtained from peripheral blood. CDR3 DNA: TGTGCCAGCTCACCAGAGCGGGATCAGCCCCAGCATTTT. Translation: CASSPERDQPQHF.